This entry lists 2 T cell receptor beta chains sequenced from one sample in a study of shared clonotypes between healthy human individuals. Assay: immunoSEQ multiplex PCR; the TCRdb copy retains only in-frame clones and omits some. This table has 700,000 or so clones, about three quarters appearing once. The sequenced material came from memory CD4+ T cells sorted from blood. Stated subset: CD45RA-negative fraction. These receptors were obtained from a woman aged 30 to 39 in good health.

To note about this clone: Other DNA sequences within the sample encode an identical CDR3. The V and J genes are TRBV5-1 and TRBJ2-5; D not certain. This CDR3 region has 13 residues. With 0 bases removed from V and 4 bases from J, the gap between germline ends came to 7 bases. CDR1 is SGHRS and CDR2 is YFSETQ in the germline V gene. The CDR3 coding sequence is TGCGCCAGCAGCTTGGAGGGCGGAGAGACCCAGTACTTC. Translation gives CASSLEGGETQYF.

A single count supports this clone. The chain carries TRBV7-9 and TRBJ1-3; the D gene is possibly TRBD1 (6 bases). Germline-derived CDR1 and CDR2 are SEHNR and FQNEAQ (reference sequence). Trimming took 0 bases from V and 0 from J, leaving 15 bases between them. The CDR3 runs 18 residues. The CDR3, as DNA: TGTGCCAGCAGCTTAGCTTGGGGGGCCCCCACCTCTGGAAACACCATATATTTT. Translating it yields CASSLAWGAPTSGNTIYF. The full variable domain, with the rest looked up from reference TRBV7-9 and TRBJ1-3, is DTGVSQNPRHKITKRGQNVTFRCDPISEHNRLYWYRQTLGQGPEFLTYFQNEAQLEKSRLLSDRFSAERPKGSFSTLEIQRTEQGDSAMYLCASSLAWGAPTSGNTIYFGEGSWLTVV.